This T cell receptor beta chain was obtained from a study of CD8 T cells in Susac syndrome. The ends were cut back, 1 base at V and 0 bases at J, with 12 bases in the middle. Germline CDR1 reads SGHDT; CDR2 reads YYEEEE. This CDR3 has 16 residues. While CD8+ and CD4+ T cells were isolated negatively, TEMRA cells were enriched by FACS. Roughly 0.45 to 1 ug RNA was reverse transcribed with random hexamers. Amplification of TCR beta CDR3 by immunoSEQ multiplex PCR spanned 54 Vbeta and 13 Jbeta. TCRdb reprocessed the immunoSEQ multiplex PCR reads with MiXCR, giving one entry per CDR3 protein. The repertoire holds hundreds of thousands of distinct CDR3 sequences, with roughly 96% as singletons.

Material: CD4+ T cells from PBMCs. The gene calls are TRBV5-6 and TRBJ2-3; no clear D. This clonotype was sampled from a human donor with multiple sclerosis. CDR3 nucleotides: TGTGCCAGCAGCTTGACCGGGCTGACGAGCACAGATACGCAGTATTTT. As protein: CASSLTGLTSTDTQYF.